One sample yielded the 25 T cell receptor beta chains listed below, sequenced in a study of blood T cell repertoires in COVID-19. This table comes from immunoSEQ multiplex PCR, and its TCRdb copy is limited to in-frame clones, with some not included. Here the sample spans over 55,000 clones, more than 90% being singletons. The sample taken for sequencing was peripheral blood. Receptors were obtained from a man in his 60s with acute or convalescent COVID-19.

The CDR3 loop reads CASILRGRSTDTQYF. The DNA for the CDR3 is TGTGCCAGCATCCTCAGGGGGCGCAGCACAGATACGCAGTATTTT. This chain links TRBV5-6 with TRBJ2-3; 8 bases agree with TRBD1. There are 15 residues in the CDR3. Germline assignment: CDR1 SGHDT and CDR2 YYEEEE. The V and J ends lost 6 bases and 0 bases, in that order; junction bases with no gene match: 6.

V and J are TRBV27 and TRBJ2-1; no clear D. The CDR3 spans 15 residues. CDR1 is MNHEY, CDR2 SMNVEV, per germline (reference sequence). Trimming shortened V by 3 bases and J by 0 bases, and 9 bases separated the two germline ends. The CDR3 DNA reads TGTGCCAGCAGTTTGACTGCGAGCTCCTACAATGAGCAGTTCTTC. It yields the protein CASSLTASSYNEQFF.

The rearrangement links TRBV7-3 to TRBJ2-7, with TRBD1 matching over 8 bases. The J segment lost 7 bases and the V segment lost 5 bases, leaving 7 bases of the junction unmatched. The CDR3 runs 13 residues. CDR1 and CDR2 (germline): SGHTA, FQGTGA. CDR3: CASSQGDRREQYF. As DNA, the CDR3 is TGTGCCAGCAGCCAAGGGGACAGGAGGGAGCAGTACTTC.

The V call is TRBV2, the J call TRBJ2-5, with D possibly being TRBD1 (6 bases). The V end lost 6 bases, the J end lost 4 bases, and 12 bases lay between the germline ends. The germline V gene encodes CDR1 SNHLY and CDR2 FYNNEI. CDR3 length equals 13 residues. CDR3 residues: CASRRDILETQYF. In DNA form, the CDR3 reads TGTGCCAGCAGGAGGGACATCTTAGAGACCCAGTACTTC.

This rearrangement joins TRBV6-6 to TRBJ1-4, with TRBD1 matching 7 bases. V gave up 4 bases and J gave up 7 bases; unmatched junction bases: 12. Germline V gene lookup returns CDR1 MNHNY and CDR2 SVGAGI (reference sequence). The CDR3 has 16 residues. The CDR3: CASSSPWDSGSEKLFF. The DNA of the CDR3 is TGTGCCAGCAGTTCCCCTTGGGACAGCGGGTCTGAAAAACTGTTTTTT.

The chain carries TRBV6-5 and TRBJ1-1; 9 nucleotides agree with TRBD1. Trimming at V came to 4 bases and at J to 5 bases, leaving 5 bases not matched to a gene. The CDR3 runs 14 residues. Germline lookup yields CDR1 MNHEY and CDR2 SVGAGI. The CDR3 region is CASSSGQGRTEAFF. CDR3 nucleotides: TGTGCCAGCAGTTCGGGACAGGGAAGGACTGAAGCTTTCTTT.

This CDR3 is CASSLTGGSYNEQFF. In nucleotides, the CDR3 is TGTGCCAGCAGCTTAACGGGAGGGTCCTACAATGAGCAGTTCTTC. V is TRBV5-6 and J is TRBJ2-1; 8 bases fit TRBD2. The V segment lost 2 bases and the J segment 1 base; nucleotides outside the gene matches: 2. Germline values: CDR1 SGHDT, CDR2 YYEEEE. The CDR3 spans 15 residues.

The chain has TRBV4-3 and TRBJ1-6; the D gene is possibly TRBD1 (5 bases). CDR1 is LGHNA and CDR2 is YSLEER in the germline V gene. CDR3 length equals 17 residues. The V and J ends lost 0 bases and 9 bases respectively, with 18 bases between them. CDR3 in amino acids: CASSQDRSPGLSSPLHF. CDR3 bases: TGCGCCAGCAGCCAAGACAGGAGCCCAGGGTTGAGTTCACCCCTCCACTTT.

This clone was observed a single time. The chain has TRBV28 and TRBJ2-6; D is undetermined. The CDR3 runs 18 residues. V was cut by 5 bases and J by 0 bases, with 17 bases left in between. Germline CDR1 is MDHEN and CDR2 is SYDVKM. This CDR3 reads CASSTLYQASSGANVLTF. CDR3 nucleotides: TGTGCCAGCAGTACGCTTTACCAGGCCAGCTCTGGGGCCAACGTCCTGACTTTC.

The chain carries TRBV28 and TRBJ1-3, with 8 nucleotides matching TRBD1. Germline lookup yields CDR1 MDHEN and CDR2 SYDVKM. Trimming at V came to 6 bases and at J to 6 bases, leaving 10 bases not matched to a gene. This CDR3 is built from 15 residues. The DNA for the CDR3 is TGTGCCAGCAGCCCCCTGGCAGGGGGCGCAAACACCATATATTTT. Translated, it gives CASSPLAGGANTIYF.

V gene TRBV7-9 combines with J gene TRBJ2-7; 11 positions match TRBD2. Trimming removed 5 bases from V and 2 bases from J; junction bases left unmatched: 5. CDR1 and CDR2 from the germline V gene are SEHNR and FQNEAQ (reference sequence). The CDR3 runs to 15 residues. The CDR3 coding sequence is TGTGCCAGCAGCGCCTTAGCGGGAGGGCCCTACGAGCAGTACTTC. Protein: CASSALAGGPYEQYF.

Points on this clone: The junction differs from germline at one of its ends, possibly a read error. V gene TRBV28 combines with J gene TRBJ1-2; the D gene is possibly TRBD1 (6 bases). This CDR3 comprises 13 residues. Per germline, CDR1 MDHEN and CDR2 SYDVKM. The CDR3: CASSLAGDYGYTF. The CDR3 DNA follows: TGTGCCAGCAGTTTAGCAGGGGACTATGGTTACACCTTC.

This clone was seen a single time. This chain joins TRBV6-5 and TRBJ2-5; 12 nucleotides agree with TRBD2. Per germline, CDR1 MNHEY and CDR2 SVGAGI. The CDR3 covers 15 residues. The V segment lost 5 bases and the J segment 9 bases; nucleotides outside the gene matches: 10. The CDR3 reads CASSPGTSGFWSQYF. The CDR3 DNA sequence: TGTGCCAGCAGTCCGGGGACTAGCGGGTTCTGGTCCCAGTACTTC.

This clone was recorded once. The chain employs TRBV4-3 and TRBJ2-1; 10 bases are shared with TRBD2. The junction had 13 bases not matched to a gene; V was cut back by 4 bases and J by 4 bases. In germline, CDR1 is LGHNA, CDR2 YSLEER. The CDR3 is 18 residues long. The CDR3 loop is CASSLFAPGTSAYNEQFF. CDR3 coding DNA: TGCGCCAGCAGCCTATTCGCTCCCGGGACTAGCGCATACAATGAGCAGTTCTTC.

The CDR3 protein is CAISESRTGGNQPQHF. The CDR3 bases are TGTGCCATCAGTGAGTCAAGGACAGGGGGCAATCAGCCCCAGCATTTT. The rearrangement joins TRBV10-3 to TRBJ1-5; TRBD1 agrees at 9 bases. This CDR3 comprises 16 residues. V shed 0 bases, J shed 2 bases, and the junction held 2 bases outside the gene matches. Germline V CDR1 and CDR2: ENHRY, SYGVKD.

CDR3 in amino acids: CASSMGTGTDTQYF. CDR3 sequence (DNA): TGTGCCAGTAGTATGGGGACAGGCACAGATACGCAGTATTTT. J is TRBJ2-3 and V is TRBV19, with 7 bases that match TRBD1. CDR3 size: 14 residues. V shed 3 bases and J 1 base; nucleotides not matched to a gene: 1. Germline V gene data show CDR1 as LNHDA and CDR2 as SQIVND (reference sequence).

The chain has TRBV7-9 and TRBJ2-1; TRBD1 aligns across 8 bases. This CDR3 spans 16 amino acids. Germline trimming cut 5 bases from V and 5 bases from J; bases unmatched to any gene: 11. Germline V CDR1 and CDR2: SEHNR, FQNEAQ (reference sequence). CDR3 in DNA: TGTGCCAGCAGCCTCCCAGACAGGGGCCATAACAATGAGCAGTTCTTC. Protein product: CASSLPDRGHNNEQFF.

This clone came up a few times. The chain combines TRBV27 with TRBJ2-7; 12 bases agree with TRBD2. CDR1 is MNHEY, CDR2 SMNVEV, per germline (reference sequence). The J segment lost 4 bases and the V segment lost 5 bases, leaving 0 bases of the junction unmatched. CDR3 length: 13 residues. The CDR3 DNA follows: TGTGCCAGCAGTACTAGCGGGGGGTACGAGCAGTACTTC. Amino acid sequence: CASSTSGGYEQYF.

The chain joins TRBV6-6 to TRBJ2-3; TRBD1 agrees at 8 bases. Germline-derived CDR1 and CDR2 are MNHNY and SVGAGI (reference sequence). This CDR3 region has 13 residues. With V trimmed by 6 bases and J by 4 bases, 3 bases remained unmatched. In DNA, the CDR3 is TGTGCCAGCAGGGTACAGGGGGCAGATACGCAGTATTTT. It is translated as CASRVQGADTQYF.

The chain has TRBV19 and TRBJ1-4; 8 nucleotides line up with TRBD1. J lost 5 bases, V lost 5 bases, and 10 bases had no gene match. Germline V lookup: CDR1 LNHDA, CDR2 SQIVND (reference sequence). This CDR3 is 16 amino acids long. The CDR3 DNA sequence: TGTGCCAGTAGTCTGACAGGGGACCCTACGAATGAAAAACTGTTTTTT. The encoded protein is CASSLTGDPTNEKLFF.

The gene calls are TRBV29-1 and TRBJ2-1, with 12 bases lining up with TRBD2. Losses at the gene ends were 5 bases for V and 4 bases for J; bases not matched to a gene: 21. Per the germline V gene, CDR1 is SQVTM and CDR2 is ANQGSEA. The CDR3 consists of 20 residues. The CDR3 sequence: CSVYGKLSYGLAGGYNEQFF. DNA for the CDR3: TGCAGCGTTTACGGAAAACTATCATATGGTCTAGCGGGAGGGTACAATGAGCAGTTCTTC.

The chain carries TRBV19 and TRBJ2-7; TRBD2 matches at 11 bases. Germline lookup yields CDR1 LNHDA and CDR2 SQIVND (reference sequence). The CDR3 runs 15 residues. The J segment lost 3 bases and the V segment lost 3 bases, leaving 4 bases of the junction unmatched. The CDR3: CASSIAGTSGYEQYF. The CDR3 region has the DNA TGTGCCAGTAGTATTGCCGGGACTAGCGGCTACGAGCAGTACTTC.

The chain recombines TRBV7-9 with TRBJ2-1; 8 nucleotides match TRBD2. Germline loops: CDR1 SEHNR, CDR2 FQNEAQ (reference sequence). Trimming took 5 bases from V and 5 from J; bases not matched to a gene: 11. This CDR3 is built from 16 residues. CDR3 nucleotide sequence: TGTGCCAGCAGCCGCCCCCGGAGCGGGAGCCACAATGAGCAGTTCTTC. This translates into CASSRPRSGSHNEQFF.

This clone was recorded once. J is TRBJ2-4 and V is TRBV27, with D possibly being TRBD1 (6 bases). Trimming took 0 bases from V and 10 from J, leaving 10 bases between them. The CDR3 runs to 13 residues. The germline CDR1 and CDR2 sequences are MNHEY and SMNVEV (reference sequence). This CDR3 is CASSLSGRGIQYF. CDR3 DNA sequence: TGTGCCAGCAGTTTATCCGGCAGGGGAATTCAGTACTTC.

The chain has TRBV19 and TRBJ2-5; D possibly corresponds to TRBD1 (6 bases). CDR1 and CDR2 (germline): LNHDA, SQIVND (reference sequence). Trimming pared 3 bases from V and 1 base from J, leaving 9 bases between. The length of the CDR3 is 14 residues. CDR3 protein: CASSMDRSQETQYF. CDR3 in DNA: TGTGCCAGTAGTATGGACAGATCCCAAGAGACCCAGTACTTC.